This T cell receptor (beta chain) is drawn from a study of CD8+ T cells in alopecia areata. Study background: Treated individuals took tofacitinib by mouth, 5 to 10 mg twice daily.

A word on this clone: Its target is not known.

Peripheral blood and lesional scalp punch biopsies were taken from alopecia areata patients. Germline V gives CDR1 SGDLS, CDR2 YYNGEE. The CDR3 is 16 residues long. With 4 bases removed from V and 4 bases from J, the gap between germline ends came to 20 bases. Whole-study findings and limits: Patients showed less clear TCR sequence sharing than mice, possibly partly because of HLA diversity.

RNA extraction was followed by reverse transcription into cDNA, which acted as the sequencing template. Profiled with immunoSEQ multiplex PCR; TCRdb holds only in-frame clones, not every one. Of about 180,000 clones listed, about 60% are singletons. The V and J genes are TRBV9 and TRBJ2-5; tentative D call: TRBD2 (7 bases). The source of this sequence is a human donor with alopecia areata. The specimen comprised CD4+ T cells sorted from blood, sampled at week 0. The CDR3 is CASSPSGGGHGETQYF. The CDR3 DNA reads as TGTGCCAGCAGCCCCAGTGGGGGGGGCCACGGAGAGACCCAGTACTTC.